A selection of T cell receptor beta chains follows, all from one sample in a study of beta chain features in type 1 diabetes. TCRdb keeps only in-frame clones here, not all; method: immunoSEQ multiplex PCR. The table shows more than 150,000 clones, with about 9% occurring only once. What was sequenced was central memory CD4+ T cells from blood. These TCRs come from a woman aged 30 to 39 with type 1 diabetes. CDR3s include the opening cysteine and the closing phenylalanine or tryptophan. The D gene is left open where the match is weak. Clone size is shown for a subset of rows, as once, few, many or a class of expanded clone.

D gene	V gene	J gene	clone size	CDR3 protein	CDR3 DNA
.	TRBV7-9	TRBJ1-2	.	CASSLDSGEGGYTF	TGTGCCAGCAGCTTAGATTCGGGAGAAGGGGGCTACACCTTC
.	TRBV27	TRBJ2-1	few	CASSLSRQGYEQFF	TGTGCCAGCAGTTTATCGAGGCAGGGTTATGAGCAGTTCTTC
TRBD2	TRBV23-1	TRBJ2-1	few	CASRRLFAGDREGNEQFF	TGCGCCAGCAGACGCCTATTTGCGGGAGATAGAGAGGGCAATGAGCAGTTCTTC
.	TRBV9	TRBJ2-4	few	CASSVDSWSNIQYF	TGTGCCAGCAGCGTAGATAGTTGGTCAAACATTCAGTACTTC
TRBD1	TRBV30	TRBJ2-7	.	CAWRDRDRAYEQYF	TGTGCCTGGAGAGACAGGGACCGGGCCTACGAGCAGTACTTC
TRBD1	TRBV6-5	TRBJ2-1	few	CASGTASGYEQFF	TGTGCCAGCGGGACAGCTTCGGGCTATGAGCAGTTCTTC
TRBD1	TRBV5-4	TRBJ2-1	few	CASSLQQGARVEQFF	TGTGCCAGCAGCTTACAGCAGGGGGCGCGGGTTGAGCAGTTCTTC
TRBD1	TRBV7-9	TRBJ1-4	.	CASSLGTGRTNEKLFF	TGTGCCAGCAGCCTCGGGACAGGGAGAACTAATGAAAAACTGTTTTTT
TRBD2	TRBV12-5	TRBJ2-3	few	CASGSGRTDTQYF	TGTGCTAGTGGTAGCGGGAGGACAGATACGCAGTATTTT
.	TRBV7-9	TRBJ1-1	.	CASSFDSWRDTEAFF	TGTGCCAGCAGCTTCGACAGCTGGAGAGACACTGAAGCTTTCTTT
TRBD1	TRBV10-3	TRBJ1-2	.	CAISEDRGNYGYTF	TGTGCCATCAGTGAGGACAGGGGGAACTATGGCTACACCTTC
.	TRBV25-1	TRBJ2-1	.	CASSEDLGGSYNEQFF	TGTGCCAGCAGTGAAGATTTAGGGGGTTCCTACAATGAGCAGTTCTTC
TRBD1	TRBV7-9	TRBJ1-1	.	CASSPTGVNTEAFF	TGTGCCAGCAGCCCGACAGGGGTGAACACTGAAGCTTTCTTT
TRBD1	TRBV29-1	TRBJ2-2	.	CTSGDSNTGELFF	TGCACCTCTGGGGACAGTAACACCGGGGAGCTGTTTTTT
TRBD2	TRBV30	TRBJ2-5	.	CAWGMSLGLANQETQYF	TGTGCCTGGGGGATGAGCCTTGGACTAGCCAACCAAGAGACCCAGTACTTC
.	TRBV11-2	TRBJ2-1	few	CASSFLRGRSGNEQFF	TGTGCCAGCAGTTTTCTCAGGGGGAGGTCGGGGAATGAGCAGTTCTTC
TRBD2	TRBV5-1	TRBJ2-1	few	CASSLISSGRFSYNEQFF	TGCGCCAGCAGCTTAATATCAAGCGGGAGGTTTTCCTACAATGAGCAGTTCTTC
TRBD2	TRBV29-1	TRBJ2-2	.	CSVAGTRHTGELFF	TGCAGCGTAGCCGGGACTAGGCACACCGGGGAGCTGTTTTTT
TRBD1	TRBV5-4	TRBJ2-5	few	CASSGTGEETQYF	TGTGCCAGCAGCGGGACAGGGGAAGAGACCCAGTACTTC
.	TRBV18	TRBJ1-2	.	CASSPTENYGYTF	TGTGCCAGCTCACCCACAGAGAACTATGGCTACACCTTC
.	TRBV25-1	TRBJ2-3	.	CASSVTGFLGTDTQYF	TGTGCCAGCAGTGTAACAGGGTTTCTCGGCACAGATACGCAGTATTTT
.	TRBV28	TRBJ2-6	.	CASVRPSGANVLTF	TGTGCCAGCGTCAGGCCTTCTGGGGCCAACGTCCTGACTTTC